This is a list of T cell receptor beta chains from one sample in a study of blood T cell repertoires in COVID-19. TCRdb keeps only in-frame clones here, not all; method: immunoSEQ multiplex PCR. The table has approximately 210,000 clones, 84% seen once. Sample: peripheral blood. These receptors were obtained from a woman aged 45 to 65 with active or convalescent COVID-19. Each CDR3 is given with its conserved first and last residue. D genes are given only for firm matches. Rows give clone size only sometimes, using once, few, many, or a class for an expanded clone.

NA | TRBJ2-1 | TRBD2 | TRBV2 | TGTGCCAGCAGCGGGACTAGCGGGAGGGCCTCCTACAATGAGCAGTTCTTC | CASSGTSGRASYNEQFF
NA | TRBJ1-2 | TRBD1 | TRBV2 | TGTGCCAGAGAGGTTTCAGGGGGCCTAAACTATGGCTACACCTTC | CAREVSGGLNYGYTF
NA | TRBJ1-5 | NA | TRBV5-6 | TGTGCCAGCAGCCGAAGGCAGGATGGACCCCAGCATTTT | CASSRRQDGPQHF
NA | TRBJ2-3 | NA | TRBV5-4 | TGTGCCAGCAGCATTCGGGTGTTGGGGGGAGGTAGCACAGATACGCAGTATTTT | CASSIRVLGGGSTDTQYF
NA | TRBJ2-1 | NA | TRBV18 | TGTGCCAGCTCACCGTCTAGGTTCCAGGGGTTACCGGGTGAGCAGTTCTTC | CASSPSRFQGLPGEQFF
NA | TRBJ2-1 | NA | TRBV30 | TGTGCCTGGAGTGGGTCGGGGAGCTCCTACAATGAGCAGTTCTTC | CAWSGSGSSYNEQFF
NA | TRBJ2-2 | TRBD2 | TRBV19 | TGTGCCACCCGGGGTAGCGGGGAATTTAACACCGGGGAGCTGTTTTTT | CATRGSGEFNTGELFF
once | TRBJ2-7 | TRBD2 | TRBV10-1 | TGCGCCAGCAGCACCGGGACTAGCGGGAGTCGCGAGCAGTACTTC | CASSTGTSGSREQYF
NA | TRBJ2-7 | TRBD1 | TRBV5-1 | TGCGCCAGCAGCCAACAGGGGTACGAGCAGTACTTC | CASSQQGYEQYF
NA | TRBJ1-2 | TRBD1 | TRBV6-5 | TGTGCCAGCAGTTACCGCCGGGACAGGAACTATGGCTACACCTTC | CASSYRRDRNYGYTF
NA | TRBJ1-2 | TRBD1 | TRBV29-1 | TGCAGCGTACACCTCGGACAGGGTGGCTACACCTTC | CSVHLGQGGYTF
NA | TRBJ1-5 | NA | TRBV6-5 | TGTGCCAGCAGCCTAAGACGGGGCAATCAGCCCCAGCATTTT | CASSLRRGNQPQHF
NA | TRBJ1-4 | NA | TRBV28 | TGTGCCAGCAGTTTGGAGGGAGCAACTAATGAAAAACTGTTTTTT | CASSLEGATNEKLFF
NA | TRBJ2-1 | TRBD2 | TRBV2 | TGTGCCAGCAGTGCGAGACTAGCGGGAGTACGAGAGCAGTTCTTC | CASSARLAGVREQFF
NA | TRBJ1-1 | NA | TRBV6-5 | TGTGCCAGCAGTTACGGCCAGGGCCGTGAAGCTTTCTTT | CASSYGQGREAFF
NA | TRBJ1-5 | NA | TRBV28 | TGTGCCAGCAGGACTGGACAGAATAGCAATCAGCCCCAGCATTTT | CASRTGQNSNQPQHF
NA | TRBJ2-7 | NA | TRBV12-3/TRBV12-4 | TGTGCCAGCAGCCAGCTCGCCAGGTACGAGCAGTACTTC | CASSQLARYEQYF
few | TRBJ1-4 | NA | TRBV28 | TGTGCCAGCTCGCCAGGCGGGATAACAACTAATGAAAAACTGTTTTTT | CASSPGGITTNEKLFF
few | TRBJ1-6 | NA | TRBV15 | TGTGCCACCAGTGGGGACAACAATAATTCACCCCTCCACTTT | CATSGDNNNSPLHF
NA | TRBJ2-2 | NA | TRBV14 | TGTGCCAGCAGTCCCCTAGACGGGGGCACCGGGGAGCTGTTTTTT | CASSPLDGGTGELFF
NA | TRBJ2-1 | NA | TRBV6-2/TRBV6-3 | TGTGCCAGCAGTTCCCTAGCGAGGGGCGAATACAATGAGCAGTTCTTC | CASSSLARGEYNEQFF
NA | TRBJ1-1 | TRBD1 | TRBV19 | TGTGCCAGTAGACCTCACAGGGGCACTGAAGCTTTCTTT | CASRPHRGTEAFF
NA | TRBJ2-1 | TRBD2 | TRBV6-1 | TGTGCCAGCAGTGCCCGTCTAGCGGGCACCCTCAGCTCCTACAACGAGCAGTTCTTC | CASSARLAGTLSSYNEQFF
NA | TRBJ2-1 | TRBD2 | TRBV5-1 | TGCGCCAGCAGCCCCCCGGGGGGAGTGGGACTCAAGGAGCAGTTCTTC | CASSPPGGVGLKEQFF
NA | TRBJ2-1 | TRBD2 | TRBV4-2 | TGTGCCAGCAGCACCGAACTAGCGGGGTTCTACAATGAGCAGTTCTTC | CASSTELAGFYNEQFF
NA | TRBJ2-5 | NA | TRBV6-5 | TGTGCCAGCAATAGCTTGGGGGGAGGAGAGACCCAGTACTTC | CASNSLGGGETQYF
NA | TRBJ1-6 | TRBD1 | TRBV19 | TGTGCCAGTAGTATACAGGGGGCTACTAATTCACCCCTCCACTTT | CASSIQGATNSPLHF
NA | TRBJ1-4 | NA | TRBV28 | TGTGCCAGCACTGTTGCAACTAATGAAAAACTGTTTTTT | CASTVATNEKLFF